These T cell receptor beta chains were read from a single sample in a study of regulatory T cells in long-lasting Graves disease. TCRdb reprocessed the multiplex PCR reads via MiXCR and lists one record per CDR3 protein. The table has approximately 400,000 distinct CDR3 sequences, approximately 15% seen once. This same sample was also part of a study on T cells in Graves' hyperthyroidism and ophthalmopathy.

The source material was peripheral blood mononuclear cells (PBMCs), sampled at new diagnosis, from a patient treated with antithyroid drugs. The origin of the receptors is a woman aged 35 to 49 with Graves disease. The CDR3 runs from the conserved cysteine through the conserved F or W. A D gene is named only where the DNA matches it firmly. Not every row has a clone size; where given, it reads once, few, many or a size class.

v_gene	d_gene	abundance	j_gene	len	CDR3aa	CDR3nt
TRBV12-3/TRBV12-4	.	.	TRBJ1-1	12	CASSYPSREAFF	TGTGCCAGCAGTTACCCCTCCAGGGAAGCTTTCTTT
TRBV7-8	.	many	TRBJ2-1	15	CASSLTWTTYNEQFF	TGTGCCAGCAGCTTAACCTGGACTACCTACAATGAGCAGTTCTTC
TRBV7-9	TRBD2	many	TRBJ2-5	15	CASSLSGGIQETQYF	TGTGCCAGCAGCTTAAGCGGGGGGATCCAAGAGACCCAGTACTTC
TRBV15	.	few	TRBJ2-1	13	CATGERSYNEQFF	TGTGCCACCGGAGAACGCTCCTACAATGAGCAGTTCTTC
TRBV15	.	.	TRBJ2-1	20	CATSRDLGPGGRGVYNEQFF	TGTGCCACCAGCAGAGACCTAGGACCGGGGGGCAGGGGAGTATACAATGAGCAGTTCTTC
TRBV6-2/TRBV6-3	.	few	TRBJ1-4	16	CASSYSLGELNEKLFF	TGTGCCAGCAGTTACTCCCTTGGGGAGTTGAATGAAAAACTGTTTTTT
TRBV4-1	.	few	TRBJ1-6	14	CASSQNQGSSPLHF	TGCGCCAGCAGCCAAAACCAGGGATCCTCACCCCTCCACTTT
TRBV6-1	TRBD2	many	TRBJ2-1	14	CASRSSGLYNEQFF	TGTGCCAGCCGGTCTAGCGGTCTATACAATGAGCAGTTCTTC
TRBV20-1	.	many	TRBJ2-4	13	CSASSVDKNIQYF	TGCAGTGCTAGTTCGGTGGACAAAAACATTCAGTACTTC
TRBV29-1	TRBD2	many	TRBJ2-3	15	CSVAASGSKSDTQYF	TGCAGCGTTGCGGCTAGCGGGAGCAAATCAGATACGCAGTATTTT
TRBV12-3/TRBV12-4	.	few	TRBJ1-4	14	CASTPGGEREKLFF	TGTGCCAGCACCCCGGGGGGGGAGCGTGAAAAACTGTTTTTT
TRBV28	.	.	TRBJ1-5	16	CASSFGSGGGNQPQHF	TGTGCCAGCAGTTTTGGCTCGGGGGGCGGCAATCAGCCCCAGCATTTT
TRBV29-1	TRBD2	once	TRBJ2-3	17	CSVERGLAGIGSDTQCF	TGCAGCGTTGAGAGGGGACTAGCGGGGATAGGGTCAGATACGCAGTGTTTT
TRBV13	TRBD2	many	TRBJ2-7	14	CASRERGSTYEQYF	TGTGCCAGCAGGGAGCGGGGGTCTACCTACGAGCAGTACTTC
TRBV29-1	.	.	TRBJ2-1	10	CSVESNEQFF	TGCAGCGTTGAGTCTAATGAGCAGTTCTTC
TRBV7-6	TRBD2	many	TRBJ2-1	15	CASRRGLGTGDEQFF	TGTGCCAGCAGGCGGGGACTAGGAACGGGAGATGAGCAGTTCTTC
TRBV9	TRBD1	many	TRBJ1-2	13	CASSGGQSYGYTF	TGTGCCAGCAGCGGGGGACAGAGCTATGGCTACACCTTC
TRBV19	.	many	TRBJ2-7	11	CASSHSNEQYF	TGTGCCAGTAGCCACAGTAACGAGCAGTACTTC
TRBV6-2/TRBV6-3	.	few	TRBJ1-4	17	CASSYVARGWENEKLFF	TGTGCCAGCAGTTACGTCGCCCGGGGTTGGGAGAATGAAAAACTGTTTTTT
TRBV14	.	few	TRBJ2-1	14	CASSQRGGYNEQFF	TGTGCCAGCAGCCAGCGGGGTGGATACAATGAGCAGTTCTTC
TRBV20-1	TRBD1	.	TRBJ2-7	14	CSAGSGQGRDEQYF	TGCAGTGCTGGATCGGGACAGGGCAGGGACGAGCAGTACTTC
TRBV28	.	many	TRBJ1-5	15	CASSSGQYSNQPQHF	TGTGCCAGCAGTTCCGGACAGTATAGCAATCAGCCCCAGCATTTT
TRBV19	TRBD1	few	TRBJ2-2	16	CASSIGTGIRTGELFF	TGTGCCAGTAGTATAGGGACAGGGATCCGAACCGGGGAGCTGTTTTTT
TRBV12-3/TRBV12-4	.	many	TRBJ2-3	16	CASTTLLGVPTDTQYF	TGTGCCAGTACGACCTTACTGGGGGTTCCCACAGATACGCAGTATTTT
TRBV12-3/TRBV12-4	.	many	TRBJ2-7	13	CASRVRSSYEQYF	TGTGCCAGCAGGGTACGGTCCTCCTACGAGCAGTACTTC
TRBV27	TRBD1	many	TRBJ2-5	14	CASSYRDRLKTQYF	TGTGCCAGCAGTTACAGGGACAGGTTGAAGACCCAGTACTTC
TRBV10-3	.	many	TRBJ2-1	12	CAISDPLGEQFF	TGTGCCATCAGCGATCCCCTGGGGGAGCAGTTCTTC
TRBV2	.	many	TRBJ2-5	13	CASRLRGAETQYF	TGTGCCAGCCGCCTGAGGGGGGCCGAGACCCAGTACTTC
TRBV11-2	TRBD2	many	TRBJ2-3	19	CASSPRPPQLAGGADTQYF	TGTGCCAGCAGCCCGAGACCCCCCCAACTAGCGGGAGGTGCAGATACGCAGTATTTT
TRBV7-8	.	many	TRBJ2-7	14	CASSWDGPTYEQYF	TGTGCCAGCAGCTGGGACGGCCCCACCTACGAGCAGTACTTC
TRBV28	TRBD1	few	TRBJ2-5	13	CASSPGGDETQYF	TGTGCCAGCAGTCCAGGGGGCGATGAGACCCAGTACTTC